These 23 T cell receptor beta chains came from one sample sequenced in a study of cytomegalovirus exposure and HLA in healthy donors. The PCR was carried out with 60 Vbeta primers and 13 Jbeta primers. Using immunoSEQ multiplex PCR, the repertoire was profiled, and TCRdb retains in-frame clones only, with some absent. The sample includes fewer than 250,000 clones, about 89% of them seen just once. The source material was PBMCs. The receptor source for this set is a man younger than 45 in good health and CMV-seronegative.

The J gene is TRBJ2-5, the V gene TRBV25-1; 9 nucleotides line up with TRBD1. The end of the DNA fits TRBJ2-7 better, so the J call may be wrong. CDR1 and CDR2 from the germline V gene are MGHDK and SYGVNS. The CDR3 spans 15 residues. The CDR3 DNA follows: TGTGCCAGCAGTGGTTCCGGGACAGGGAGTCGCGAGCAGTACTTC. It translates to CASSGSGTGSREQYF.

The chain uses TRBV5-1 and TRBJ2-7, with 10 bases lining up with TRBD2. The CDR3 is 17 amino acids. Germline assignment: CDR1 SGHRS and CDR2 YFSETQ. Germline trimming cut 0 bases from V and 4 bases from J; bases unmatched to any gene: 10. The CDR3 bases are TGCGCCAGCAGCTTGGGGACTAGCGGAGAGCGAGCGTACGAGCAGTACTTC. Protein sequence: CASSLGTSGERAYEQYF.

The chain carries TRBV29-1 and TRBJ2-7; weak D call: TRBD1 (7 bases). V was cut by 6 bases and J by 2 bases, with 17 bases left in between. This CDR3 is 14 amino acids long. The germline V gene has CDR1 SQVTM and CDR2 ANQGSEA. The CDR3 DNA sequence: TGCAGCGTCGGCGGAGGGACAGCCACCTACGAGCAGTACTTC. It is translated as CSVGGGTATYEQYF.

This clone was detected once. The germline gene is not matched at one end of the junction; a read error may be the cause. The chain combines TRBV30 with TRBJ2-6, with a weak D call TRBD1 (5 bases). The CDR3 is 14 amino acids. Per germline, CDR1 GTSNPN and CDR2 SVGIG (reference sequence). The CDR3 loop is CAWSEQSGANGLTF. In nucleotides, the CDR3 is TGTGCCTGGAGTGAACAATCTGGGGCCAACGGCCTGACTTTC.

This chain uses TRBV5-1 with TRBJ2-7, with D unclear. Germline loops: CDR1 SGHRS, CDR2 YFSETQ. The germline V and J ends were trimmed by 0 bases and 2 bases, with 9 bases remaining between them. The CDR3 loop spans 14 amino acids. The CDR3 nucleotides are TGCGCCAGCAGCTTGGTGTCAGGCACCTACGAGCAGTACTTC. Residues: CASSLVSGTYEQYF. The variable domain in full, with the rest retrieved from reference TRBV5-1 and TRBJ2-7, is KAGVTQTPRYLIKTRGQQVTLSCSPISGHRSVSWYQQTPGQGLQFLFEYFSETQRNKGNFPGRFSGRQFSNSRSEMNVSTLELGDSALYLCASSLVSGTYEQYFGPGTRLTVT.

This clone was counted only a few times. This chain uses TRBV29-1 with TRBJ2-7; TRBD1 matches at 12 bases. The CDR3 is 15 amino acids. V shed 4 bases and J 1 base; nucleotides not matched to a gene: 5. The germline CDR1 and CDR2 sequences are SQVTM and ANQGSEA. The CDR3 nucleotides are TGCAGCGTTGCCCAGGGACAGGGGGCATCCTACGAGCAGTACTTC. It encodes CSVAQGQGASYEQYF.

The chain combines TRBV2 with TRBJ1-4, with D unresolved. The CDR3 runs 11 residues. Germline-derived CDR1 and CDR2 are SNHLY and FYNNEI. V lost 3 bases, J lost 13 bases, and 9 bases lay in between. In nucleotides, the CDR3 is TGTGCCAGCAGTGACGGAGAAGGACTGTTTTTT. Translation: CASSDGEGLFF. The whole variable domain, filled in from reference TRBV2 and TRBJ1-4, reads EPEVTQTPSHQVTQMGQEVILRCVPISNHLYFYWYRQILGQKVEFLVSFYNNEISEKSEIFDDQFSVERPDGSNFTLKIRSTKLEDSAMYFCASSDGEGLFFGSGTQLSVL.

The V call is TRBV27, the J call TRBJ2-7; 11 positions match TRBD2. This CDR3 has 15 residues. J gave up 4 bases and V 4 bases, and 6 bases lay outside the gene matches. Germline V gives CDR1 MNHEY, CDR2 SMNVEV (reference sequence). The CDR3 is CASSSSLAGVYEQYF. CDR3 in DNA: TGTGCCAGCAGTTCTTCACTAGCGGGAGTTTACGAGCAGTACTTC.

This sequence joins TRBV2 and TRBJ1-2, with D possibly being TRBD1 (5 bases). V was clipped by 6 bases and J by 3 bases, with 14 bases between them. CDR1 and CDR2 from the germline V gene are SNHLY and FYNNEI. The CDR3 is made up of 14 amino acids. CDR3 in DNA: TGTGCCAGCAGGGAGGACGGGGGACACTATGGCTACACCTTC. The encoded protein is CASREDGGHYGYTF.

The chain links TRBV4-1 to TRBJ2-7; 11 bases align to TRBD1. V shed 6 bases and J 6 bases; nucleotides not matched to a gene: 7. The CDR3 has 14 residues. Germline-derived CDR1 and CDR2 are MGHRA and YSYEKL. The CDR3 is CASRPSGQGGEQYF. The CDR3 coding sequence is TGCGCCAGCAGACCGTCGGGACAGGGGGGCGAGCAGTACTTC.

On this clone: The sample contains more than one DNA sequence encoding this CDR3. The chain recombines TRBV28 with TRBJ2-7; perhaps TRBD1 as D (5 bases). V was shortened by 6 bases and J by 2 bases, with 11 bases between the two germline ends. Looked up from germline, CDR1 is MDHEN and CDR2 is SYDVKM. This CDR3 spans 13 amino acids. The CDR3 nucleotides are TGTGCCAGCAGAGTGGGGCAGGCCTACGAGCAGTACTTC. Translating it yields CASRVGQAYEQYF.

This chain connects TRBV7-9 to TRBJ2-3; the D is unclear. V was trimmed by 1 base and J by 1 base, leaving 12 bases between them. This CDR3 contains 16 residues. Germline CDR1 and CDR2: SEHNR and FQNEAQ (reference sequence). CDR3 nucleotide sequence: TGTGCCAGCAGCTTAGTGGTCAGGTTTGGCACAGATACGCAGTATTTT. Translated, it gives CASSLVVRFGTDTQYF.

This chain links TRBV6-1 with TRBJ2-7; 9 nucleotides agree with TRBD2. This CDR3 region has 13 residues. Germline CDR1 reads MNHNS; CDR2 reads SASEGT. V lost 7 bases and J lost 3; bases outside the gene matches: 4. The CDR3 sequence: CASTLAGNYEQYF. CDR3 sequence (DNA): TGTGCCAGCACCCTAGCGGGAAACTACGAGCAGTACTTC.

This clone was seen a single time. The V call is TRBV6-5, the J call TRBJ2-3; D gene uncertain. The V gene lost 6 bases and the J gene lost 4 bases, with 8 bases spanning the gap. Germline CDR1 is MNHEY and CDR2 is SVGAGI. CDR3 length: 12 residues. The CDR3: CASSSYPDTQYF. In DNA form, the CDR3 reads TGTGCCAGCAGCTCCTATCCAGATACGCAGTATTTT.

This clone was observed a single time. This chain uses TRBV6-1 with TRBJ2-7; the D is unclear. V was clipped by 1 base and J by 3 bases, with 7 bases between them. In germline, CDR1 is MNHNS, CDR2 SASEGT. The CDR3 is made up of 13 amino acids. DNA for the CDR3: TGTGCCAGCAGTGAAGTCCCCATCTACGAGCAGTACTTC. Its protein is CASSEVPIYEQYF.

V is TRBV2 and J is TRBJ1-4, with 7 nucleotides matching TRBD1. The V gene's germline CDR1 is SNHLY and CDR2 FYNNEI. The CDR3 has 13 residues. V was pared by 10 bases and J by 5 bases, with 7 bases of the junction left unmatched. The CDR3 region has the DNA TGTGCCACTTCAGGGGGAGGAAATGAAAAACTGTTTTTT. Residues: CATSGGGNEKLFF.

V is TRBV6-1 and J is TRBJ2-7; 7 bases are shared with TRBD1. The CDR3 covers 13 residues. V shed 4 bases, J shed 3 bases, and the junction held 3 bases outside the gene matches. The germline CDR1 and CDR2 sequences are MNHNS and SASEGT. CDR3 region: CASSVRQGYEQYF. In DNA form, the CDR3 reads TGTGCCAGCAGTGTCCGACAGGGCTACGAGCAGTACTTC.

In the case of this clone: Other DNA sequences in this specimen translate into the identical CDR3. The rearrangement joins TRBV4-2 to TRBJ2-1; 11 bases line up with TRBD2. Losses at the gene ends were 1 base for V and 4 bases for J; bases not matched to a gene: 3. The CDR3 extends over 16 amino acids. Germline V CDR1 and CDR2: LGHNA, YNFKEQ. The CDR3 region is CASSQALAGGYNEQFF. CDR3 in DNA: TGTGCCAGCAGCCAAGCCTTAGCGGGGGGGTACAATGAGCAGTTCTTC.

This rearrangement joins TRBV19 to TRBJ2-3; D may be TRBD1 (6 bases). V lost 1 base and J 3 bases, leaving 17 bases between the germline ends. This CDR3 is 17 amino acids long. Germline V gene sequence: CDR1 LNHDA, CDR2 SQIVND (reference sequence). CDR3 loop: CASSIGLPGEWTDTQYF. The CDR3 region has the DNA TGTGCCAGTAGTATAGGCCTACCAGGGGAGTGGACAGATACGCAGTATTTT.

Turning to this clone: The junction differs from germline at one of its ends, possibly a read error. The chain couples TRBV14 to TRBJ1-6; TRBD1 aligns across 7 bases. Germline V gene lookup returns CDR1 SGHDN and CDR2 FVKESK. The length of the CDR3 is 12 residues. The CDR3 DNA sequence: TGTGCCAGCAGCTTCCGAGGGGGCAGGGTTGACTTT. Protein product: CASSFRGGRVDF.

This rearrangement joins TRBV7-9 to TRBJ1-1; a weak D match, TRBD1 (5 bases). There are 17 residues in the CDR3. CDR1 is SEHNR and CDR2 is FQNEAQ in the germline V gene (reference sequence). Trimming removed 1 base at V and 3 bases at J, with 18 bases between. The CDR3 protein is CASSLGSGGFADTEAFF. The CDR3 region has the DNA TGTGCCAGCAGCTTAGGGTCGGGGGGGTTTGCCGACACTGAAGCTTTCTTT.

The chain employs TRBV5-1 and TRBJ2-7, with D perhaps TRBD2 (6 bases). The CDR3 is 12 residues long. Trimming took 4 bases from V and 6 from J, leaving 11 bases between them. Germline CDR1 reads SGHRS; CDR2 reads YFSETQ. The CDR3 nucleotides read TGCGCCAGCAGCCCCGGGAGCGTCGAGCAGTACTTC. Translated, it gives CASSPGSVEQYF.

The chain links TRBV28 to TRBJ1-1, with D maybe TRBD1 (5 bases). The CDR3 length is 13 residues. CDR1 and CDR2 (germline): MDHEN, SYDVKM. V lost 4 bases to trimming and J lost 6 bases, with 12 bases between them. CDR3 nucleotides: TGTGCCAGCAGTTCCATTCGACAGTCTGAAGCTTTCTTT. Protein product: CASSSIRQSEAFF.